Shown below are 29 T cell receptor beta chains from a single sample sequenced in a study of beta chain features in type 1 diabetes. Regarding the study as a whole: Type 1 diabetes patients showed a moderate but significant shortening of TCRB CDR3s in all four CD4+ subsets.

These receptors' targets are unknown. The authors reverse transcribed all of the isolated RNA, so sequencing captured expressed TCRB transcripts. Sequencing used immunoSEQ multiplex PCR; TCRdb keeps in-frame clones, though not all of them. The sample consists of hundreds of thousands of clones, roughly an eighth of them appearing once. The sample was naive CD4+ T cells from blood. The receptors stem from a man aged 18-30 years with type 1 diabetes.

The chain is built from TRBV9 and TRBJ2-2, with TRBD1 as a possible D gene (6 bases). Germline CDR1 is SGDLS and CDR2 is YYNGEE. CDR3 length equals 16 residues. Trimming removed 0 bases from V and 5 bases from J, with 14 bases in between. This CDR3 reads CASSVGQDSRTGELFF. The CDR3 nucleotides are TGTGCCAGCAGCGTAGGACAGGACAGTAGGACCGGGGAGCTGTTTTTT.

The chain recombines TRBV10-3 with TRBJ2-1; 9 positions agree with TRBD1. CDR1 ENHRY and CDR2 SYGVKD come from the germline V gene. The CDR3 extends over 13 amino acids. The J segment lost 5 bases and the V segment lost 10 bases, leaving 6 bases of the junction unmatched. CDR3 DNA sequence: TGTGCCAGCCTGGGACAGGGTGACAATGAGCAGTTCTTC. Encoded protein: CASLGQGDNEQFF.

The chain combines TRBV5-4 with TRBJ2-7; a possible D gene is TRBD2 (6 bases). Germline V gene lookup returns CDR1 SGHNT and CDR2 YYREEE (reference sequence). V dropped 4 bases and J dropped 7 bases, with 18 bases sitting between them. CDR3 length equals 14 residues. CDR3 nucleotides: TGTGCCAGCAGCGGCGGGACGGCTGGTTGGGAGCAGTACTTC. This encodes CASSGGTAGWEQYF.

This clone was seen more than once but under ten times. Germline is not matched at one junction end, which may reflect a read error. The rearrangement uses TRBV5-4 and TRBJ2-7; no definite D call. Germline V gene sequence: CDR1 SGHNT, CDR2 YYREEE (reference sequence). This CDR3 comprises 15 residues. CDR3: CASSLEAASSYEQYF. The DNA for the CDR3 is TGTGCCAGCAGCTTGGAAGCAGCTTCCTCCTATGAGCAGTACTTC. The variable domain in full, with the rest retrieved from reference TRBV5-4 and TRBJ2-7, is ETGVTQSPTHLIKTRGQQVTLRCSSQSGHNTVSWYQQALGQGPQFIFQYYREEENGRGNFPPRFSGLQFPNYSSELNVNALELDDSALYLCASSLEAASSYEQYFGPGTRLTVT.

The CDR3 region has the DNA TGTGCCAGTAGTATAATGGGGGGGTCCTACAATGAGCAGTTCTTC. Its protein product is CASSIMGGSYNEQFF. V usage is TRBV19 and J usage is TRBJ2-1; TRBD2 aligns across 7 bases. CDR1 is LNHDA, CDR2 SQIVND, per germline (reference sequence). Trimming took 2 bases from V and 1 from J; bases not matched to a gene: 2. CDR3 length: 15 residues. Full variable domain (remainder filled in from reference TRBV19 and TRBJ2-1): DGGITQSPKYLFRKEGQNVTLSCEQNLNHDAMYWYRQDPGQGLRLIYYSQIVNDFQKGDIAEGYSVSREKKESFPLTVTSAQKNPTAFYLCASSIMGGSYNEQFFGPGTRLTVL.

The chain is built from TRBV5-6 and TRBJ1-2; D may be TRBD1 (5 bases). CDR3 length: 15 residues. Germline V CDR1 and CDR2: SGHDT, YYEEEE. Trimming removed 2 bases from V and 2 bases from J, with 13 bases in between. CDR3 DNA: TGTGCCAGCAGCTTCCTGGGGCAGTACAACTATGGCTACACCTTC. Amino acids: CASSFLGQYNYGYTF.

This sequence joins TRBV30 and TRBJ1-2; maybe TRBD1 (5 bases). The CDR3 is 13 residues long. The germline V gene encodes CDR1 GTSNPN and CDR2 SVGIG (reference sequence). Trimming pared 2 bases from V and 8 bases from J, leaving 15 bases between. The CDR3 protein is CAWSLAEGIGYTF. CDR3 nucleotide sequence: TGTGCCTGGAGTCTTGCCGAGGGGATCGGCTACACCTTC.

The table lists this clone with a few counts. The chain links TRBV10-1 to TRBJ2-1; 16 bases match TRBD2. In germline, CDR1 is WNHNN, CDR2 SYGVQD (reference sequence). This CDR3 spans 15 amino acids. Trimming removed 0 bases from V and 16 bases from J; junction bases left unmatched: 6. CDR3 loop: CASSESSGLAGGPFF. DNA for the CDR3: TGCGCCAGCAGTGAGTCCTCGGGACTAGCGGGAGGGCCCTTCTTC.

This chain connects TRBV6-5 to TRBJ2-3, with no clear D. V lost 1 base to trimming and J lost 2 bases, with 4 bases between them. Looked up from germline, CDR1 is MNHEY and CDR2 is SVGAGI. This CDR3 is built from 13 residues. In DNA, the CDR3 is TGTGCCAGCAGTTACTTTGCCACAGATACGCAGTATTTT. Encoded protein: CASSYFATDTQYF.

This clone has a handful of counts. The junction and the germline gene differ at one end; a read error may be behind it. J is TRBJ1-5 and V is TRBV7-7; D uncertain. Germline loops: CDR1 SSHAT, CDR2 FNYEAQ (reference sequence). The CDR3 is 15 residues long. CDR3 DNA sequence: TGTGCTAGCAGCTTAGTGGTGGGCCAAAATCAGCCCCAGCATTTT. Translation gives CASSLVVGQNQPQHF.

This chain links TRBV19 with TRBJ1-5; no clear D. This CDR3 is built from 14 residues. Germline V CDR1 and CDR2: LNHDA, SQIVND (reference sequence). The V end lost 8 bases, the J end lost 1 base, and 12 bases lay between the germline ends. The CDR3: CASERSSSNQPQHF. CDR3 bases: TGTGCCAGTGAACGGAGTTCGAGCAATCAGCCCCAGCATTTT.

The chain has TRBV5-1 and TRBJ2-7, with 9 bases identical to TRBD1. CDR3 length: 14 amino acids. V lost 4 bases and J lost 6; bases outside the gene matches: 8. The germline V gene encodes CDR1 SGHRS and CDR2 YFSETQ. DNA of the CDR3: TGCGCCAGCAGCGCCGGGACAGGGAACCTCGAGCAGTACTTC. It encodes CASSAGTGNLEQYF. Full variable domain (remainder filled in from reference TRBV5-1 and TRBJ2-7): KAGVTQTPRYLIKTRGQQVTLSCSPISGHRSVSWYQQTPGQGLQFLFEYFSETQRNKGNFPGRFSGRQFSNSRSEMNVSTLELGDSALYLCASSAGTGNLEQYFGPGTRLTVT.

This clone was found a few times. The chain has TRBV7-3 and TRBJ2-2, with a weak D call TRBD1 (6 bases). Germline CDR1 is SGHTA and CDR2 is FQGTGA. The CDR3 is 18 residues long. The V end was cut by 5 bases, the J end by 0 bases, with 19 bases between. Written as DNA, the CDR3 is TGTGCCAGCAGCAGCAAGATGCGGACAGCTTCGAACACCGGGGAGCTGTTTTTT. It encodes CASSSKMRTASNTGELFF.

The rearrangement uses TRBV4-1 and TRBJ1-2, with D possibly matching TRBD1 (5 bases). The CDR3 runs to 14 residues. Trimming shortened V by 0 bases and J by 2 bases, and 7 bases separated the two germline ends. Germline V gene sequence: CDR1 MGHRA, CDR2 YSYEKL. CDR3 in amino acids: CASSQDRGNYGYTF. The CDR3 DNA follows: TGCGCCAGCAGCCAAGATCGGGGGAACTATGGCTACACCTTC.

This clone was observed a few times. This chain links TRBV5-1 with TRBJ2-7, with TRBD2 matching over 15 bases. The CDR3 runs 17 residues. Unmatched junction bases numbered 8, after V lost 3 bases and J lost 4 bases. CDR1 and CDR2 from the germline V gene are SGHRS and YFSETQ. For the CDR3, the DNA is TGCGCCAGCAGCTCGCGGACTAGCGGGAGGGCTGTTTACGAGCAGTACTTC. This gives the protein CASSSRTSGRAVYEQYF. The full variable domain, with the rest looked up from reference TRBV5-1 and TRBJ2-7, is KAGVTQTPRYLIKTRGQQVTLSCSPISGHRSVSWYQQTPGQGLQFLFEYFSETQRNKGNFPGRFSGRQFSNSRSEMNVSTLELGDSALYLCASSSRTSGRAVYEQYFGPGTRLTVT.

CDR3 residues: CASSPGGYSDTEAFF. CDR3 sequence (DNA): TGTGCCAGCAGCCCGGGAGGGTATAGCGACACTGAAGCTTTCTTT. The genes are TRBV9 and TRBJ1-1; D is undetermined. The germline CDR1 and CDR2 sequences are SGDLS and YYNGEE. This CDR3 comprises 15 residues. V was clipped by 4 bases and J by 3 bases, with 16 bases between them.

This clone was counted between two and nine times. The V and J genes are TRBV30 and TRBJ2-5; D tentatively reads TRBD1 or TRBD2 (5 bases each). CDR1 and CDR2 from the germline V gene are GTSNPN and SVGIG (reference sequence). The CDR3 has 13 amino acids. Trimming shortened V by 4 bases and J by 5 bases, and 14 bases separated the two germline ends. The CDR3 nucleotides read TGTGCCTGGAATCGGGGACCCCTGGAGACCCAGTACTTC. Translated: CAWNRGPLETQYF.

The chain is built from TRBV10-3 and TRBJ2-1, with D perhaps matching TRBD1 or TRBD2 (5 bases each). Trimming took off 0 bases at V and 2 bases at J, with 11 bases between the two ends. Germline CDR1 ENHRY, CDR2 SYGVKD. The CDR3 is 16 residues long. The chain's CDR3 is CAISESQRGTYNEQFF. The DNA for the CDR3 is TGTGCCATCAGTGAGTCCCAACGGGGCACCTACAATGAGCAGTTCTTC.

This chain joins TRBV5-1 and TRBJ2-1; D tentatively reads TRBD1 or TRBD2 (5 bases each). The CDR3 consists of 14 residues. Trimming took off 4 bases at V and 8 bases at J, with 16 bases between the two ends. Germline V gene data show CDR1 as SGHRS and CDR2 as YFSETQ. CDR3 loop: CASSRDPPKDEQFF. The CDR3 bases are TGCGCCAGCAGCCGGGACCCACCGAAGGATGAGCAGTTCTTC. The full variable domain, rest sourced from reference TRBV5-1 and TRBJ2-1, is KAGVTQTPRYLIKTRGQQVTLSCSPISGHRSVSWYQQTPGQGLQFLFEYFSETQRNKGNFPGRFSGRQFSNSRSEMNVSTLELGDSALYLCASSRDPPKDEQFFGPGTRLTVL.

This clone has only a few counts. V and J are TRBV7-9 and TRBJ1-1; 8 bases align to TRBD1. Losses at the gene ends were 6 bases for V and 3 bases for J; bases not matched to a gene: 9. The germline V gene encodes CDR1 SEHNR and CDR2 FQNEAQ (reference sequence). This CDR3 is 15 amino acids long. The CDR3 DNA follows: TGTGCCAGCAGTCTAACCAGGGGGCTTTACACTGAAGCTTTCTTT. Translating gives CASSLTRGLYTEAFF.

The chain employs TRBV7-2 and TRBJ2-3; TRBD2 matches 8 bases. Trimming at V came to 5 bases and at J to 4 bases, leaving 8 bases not matched to a gene. The CDR3 runs 15 residues. The germline gives CDR1 SGHTA, CDR2 FQGNSA. CDR3 nucleotides: TGTGCCAGCAGCCCGTGGAGCGGGAGTGCAGATACGCAGTATTTT. Translating it yields CASSPWSGSADTQYF.

The chain is built from TRBV30 and TRBJ1-3; TRBD1 aligns across 7 bases. This CDR3 spans 15 amino acids. Losses at the gene ends were 1 base for V and 3 bases for J; bases not matched to a gene: 6. CDR1 and CDR2 (germline): GTSNPN, SVGIG (reference sequence). CDR3 in amino acids: CAWSGVGGSGNTIYF. The CDR3 DNA follows: TGTGCCTGGAGTGGTGTAGGGGGCAGTGGAAACACCATATATTTT.

This clone was detected a few times. V usage is TRBV28 and J usage is TRBJ2-7, with D possibly TRBD2 on 6 matching bases. V was cut by 5 bases and J by 3 bases, with 11 bases left in between. CDR1 is MDHEN, CDR2 SYDVKM, per germline. This CDR3 region has 13 residues. CDR3 sequence (DNA): TGTGCCAGCAGTCCCGGGACTGGCTACGAGCAGTACTTC. Protein sequence: CASSPGTGYEQYF.

The chain combines TRBV29-1 with TRBJ1-1; TRBD1 is a possible D gene (5 bases). The CDR3 loop spans 11 amino acids. The V gene's germline CDR1 is SQVTM and CDR2 ANQGSEA. V dropped 4 bases and J dropped 6 bases, with 9 bases sitting between them. For the CDR3, the DNA is TGCAGCGTTGCGAGGGGCCCTGAAGCTTTCTTT. Protein: CSVARGPEAFF.

The rearrangement links TRBV9 to TRBJ2-4, with D perhaps TRBD1 (5 bases). V was cut by 0 bases and J by 7 bases, with 11 bases left in between. Per germline, CDR1 SGDLS and CDR2 YYNGEE. The CDR3 extends over 14 amino acids. CDR3 amino acids: CASSVDSKGNIQYF. In DNA form, the CDR3 reads TGTGCCAGCAGCGTAGATTCAAAGGGGAACATTCAGTACTTC.

This clone was counted a few times. The chain joins TRBV29-1 to TRBJ1-4; D is unclear. Germline-derived CDR1 and CDR2 are SQVTM and ANQGSEA. Trimming took off 5 bases at V and 0 bases at J, with 7 bases between the two ends. CDR3 length: 13 residues. The DNA of the CDR3 is TGCAGCGTTCTAGTCGCAACTAATGAAAAACTGTTTTTT. This gives the protein CSVLVATNEKLFF.

This clone was seen a few times. This rearrangement joins TRBV6-1 to TRBJ2-2; D not certain. Trimming left V 0 bases short and J 0 bases short, with 11 bases between. In germline, CDR1 is MNHNS, CDR2 SASEGT. CDR3 length equals 17 residues. The CDR3 reads CASSEARSLANTGELFF. The CDR3 DNA reads as TGTGCCAGCAGTGAAGCGCGGAGCCTAGCGAACACCGGGGAGCTGTTTTTT.

The chain carries TRBV30 and TRBJ2-7; D may match TRBD1 or TRBD2 (5 bases each). The CDR3 is 13 amino acids. The V gene lost 0 bases and the J gene lost 2 bases, with 8 bases spanning the gap. Germline V gives CDR1 GTSNPN, CDR2 SVGIG (reference sequence). The CDR3 loop is CAWSVRDPYEQYF. The DNA for the CDR3 is TGTGCCTGGAGTGTAAGGGACCCCTACGAGCAGTACTTC.

The DNA of the CDR3 is TGCGCCAGCAGCCAAGAGGTACTAGCGGGGGAAACAGATACGCAGTATTTT. It codes for CASSQEVLAGETDTQYF. V and J are TRBV4-3 and TRBJ2-3; TRBD2 matches at 11 bases. Per the germline V gene, CDR1 is LGHNA and CDR2 is YSLEER. J lost 3 bases, V lost 0 bases, and 5 bases had no gene match. CDR3 length: 17 residues.